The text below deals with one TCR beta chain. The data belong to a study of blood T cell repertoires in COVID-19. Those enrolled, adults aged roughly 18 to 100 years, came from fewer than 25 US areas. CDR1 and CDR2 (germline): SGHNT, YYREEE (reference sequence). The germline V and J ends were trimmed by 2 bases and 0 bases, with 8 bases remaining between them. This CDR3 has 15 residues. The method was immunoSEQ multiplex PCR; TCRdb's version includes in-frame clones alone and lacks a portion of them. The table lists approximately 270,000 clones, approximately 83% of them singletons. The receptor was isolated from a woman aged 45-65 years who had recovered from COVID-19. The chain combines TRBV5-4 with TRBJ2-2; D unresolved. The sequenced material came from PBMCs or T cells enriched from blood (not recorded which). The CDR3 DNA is TGTGCCAGCAGCTTAGTACGAGCGAACACCGGGGAGCTGTTTTTT. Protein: CASSLVRANTGELFF.